Listed here is a single T cell receptor beta chain. What it binds is unknown. This specimen comes from a study of STAT5B mutations in CD4+ large granular lymphocyte leukemia. At the level of the study: Healthy donors showed HLA-associated enrichment of the CDR3 'QG' motif. Study-wide points: Top patient clones used TRBV06 genes more often: 8/27 versus 2/35 in controls.

Sequencing was performed with immunoSEQ multiplex PCR; in TCRdb, only in-frame clones are kept and a portion is missing. The data show about 29,000 clones, 65% to 85% seen once. The germline V gene encodes CDR1 LNHDA and CDR2 SQIVND (reference sequence). Germline trimming cut 3 bases from V and 7 bases from J; bases unmatched to any gene: 13. The CDR3 length is 16 residues. The origin of this receptor is a human donor in good health. Material: CD4+ T cells from blood buffy coats. The chain carries TRBV19 and TRBJ1-2, with 8 bases aligning to TRBD1. The CDR3 region is CASSISQGAVNRGYTF. The CDR3 DNA follows: TGTGCCAGTAGTATCAGCCAGGGGGCGGTAAATCGTGGCTACACCTTC.